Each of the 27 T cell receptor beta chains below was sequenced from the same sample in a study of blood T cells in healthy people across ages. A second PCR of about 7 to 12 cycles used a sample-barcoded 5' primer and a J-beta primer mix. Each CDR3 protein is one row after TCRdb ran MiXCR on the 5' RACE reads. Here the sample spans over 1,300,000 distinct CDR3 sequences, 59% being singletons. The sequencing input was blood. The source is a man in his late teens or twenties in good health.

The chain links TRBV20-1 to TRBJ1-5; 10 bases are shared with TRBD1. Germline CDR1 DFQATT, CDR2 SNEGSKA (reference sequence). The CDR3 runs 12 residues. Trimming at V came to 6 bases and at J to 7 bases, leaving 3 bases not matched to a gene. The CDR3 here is CSARTGGQPQHF. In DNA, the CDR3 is TGCAGTGCGCGGACAGGGGGACAGCCCCAGCATTTT.

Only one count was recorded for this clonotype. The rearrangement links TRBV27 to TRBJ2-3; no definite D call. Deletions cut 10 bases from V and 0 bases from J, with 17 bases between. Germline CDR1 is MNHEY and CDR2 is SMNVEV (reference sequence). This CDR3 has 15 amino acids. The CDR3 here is CATRALTSSTDTQYF. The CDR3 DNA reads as TGTGCCACCCGAGCCTTGACTTCTAGCACAGATACGCAGTATTTT.

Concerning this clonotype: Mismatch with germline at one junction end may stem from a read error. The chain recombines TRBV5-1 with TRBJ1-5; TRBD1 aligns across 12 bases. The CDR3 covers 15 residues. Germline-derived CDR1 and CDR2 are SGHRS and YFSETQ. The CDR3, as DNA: TGCGCCAGCAACTTGGGGACAGGGGGCTATCAGCCCCAGCATTTT. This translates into CASNLGTGGYQPQHF.

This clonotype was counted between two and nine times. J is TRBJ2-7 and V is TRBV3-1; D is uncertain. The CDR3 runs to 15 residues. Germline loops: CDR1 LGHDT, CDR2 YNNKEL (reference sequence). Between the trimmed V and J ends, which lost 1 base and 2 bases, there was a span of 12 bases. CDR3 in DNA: TGTGCCAGCAGCCAAGGGCTAGGAGCAGCCTACGAGCAGTACTTC. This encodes CASSQGLGAAYEQYF.

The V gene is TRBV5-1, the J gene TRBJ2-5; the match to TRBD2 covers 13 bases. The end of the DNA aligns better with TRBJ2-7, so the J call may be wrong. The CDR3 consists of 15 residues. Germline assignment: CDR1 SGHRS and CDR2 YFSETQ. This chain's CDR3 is CASSIGLAGEYEQYF. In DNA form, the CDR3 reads TGCGCCAGCAGCATAGGACTAGCGGGGGAATACGAGCAGTACTTC.

CDR3 bases: TGTGCCAGCAGTGAAAGACTAGTAACCACTACAGATACGCAGTATTTT. It yields the protein CASSERLVTTTDTQYF. The gene calls are TRBV2 and TRBJ2-3; a weak D match, TRBD2 (6 bases). Germline V CDR1 and CDR2: SNHLY, FYNNEI. The germline V and J ends were trimmed by 2 bases and 3 bases, with 15 bases remaining between them. The CDR3 is 16 residues long.

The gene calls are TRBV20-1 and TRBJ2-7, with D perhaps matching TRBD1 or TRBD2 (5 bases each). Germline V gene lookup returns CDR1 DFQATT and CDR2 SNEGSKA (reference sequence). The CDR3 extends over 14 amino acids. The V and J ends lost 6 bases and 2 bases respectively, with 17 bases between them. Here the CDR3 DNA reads TGCAGTGCCACCCGGGGCCTGAGCCCCTACGAGCAGTACTTC. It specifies CSATRGLSPYEQYF.

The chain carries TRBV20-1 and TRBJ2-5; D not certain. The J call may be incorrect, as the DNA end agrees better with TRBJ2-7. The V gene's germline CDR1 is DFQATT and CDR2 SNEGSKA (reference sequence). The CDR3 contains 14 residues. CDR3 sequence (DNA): TGCAGTGCCAGGCCCCCACAAACCCTATACGAGCAGTACTTC. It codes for CSARPPQTLYEQYF.

Here the CDR3 DNA reads TGTGCCAGCAGCCAAGCCCCGGGACTAGTAACCTACGAGCAGTACTTC. Translated, it gives CASSQAPGLVTYEQYF. This sequence joins TRBV3-1 and TRBJ2-7; 8 nucleotides align to TRBD2. CDR3 length: 16 residues. V gave up 1 base and J gave up 2 bases; unmatched junction bases: 7. Germline lookup yields CDR1 LGHDT and CDR2 YNNKEL (reference sequence).

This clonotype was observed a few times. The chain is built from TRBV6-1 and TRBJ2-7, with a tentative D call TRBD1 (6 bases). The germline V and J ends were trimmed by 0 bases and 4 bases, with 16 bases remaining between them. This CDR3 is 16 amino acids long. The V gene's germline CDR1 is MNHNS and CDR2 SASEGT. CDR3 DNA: TGTGCCAGCAGTGAAGCCATCGGCAGGGGTGGGTACGAGCAGTACTTC. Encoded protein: CASSEAIGRGGYEQYF.

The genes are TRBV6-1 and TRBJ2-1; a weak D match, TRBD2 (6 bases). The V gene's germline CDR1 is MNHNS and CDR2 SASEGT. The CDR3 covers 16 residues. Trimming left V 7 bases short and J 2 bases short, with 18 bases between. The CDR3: CASIDGAGKTYNEQFF. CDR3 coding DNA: TGTGCCAGCATCGACGGAGCGGGCAAGACCTACAATGAGCAGTTCTTC.

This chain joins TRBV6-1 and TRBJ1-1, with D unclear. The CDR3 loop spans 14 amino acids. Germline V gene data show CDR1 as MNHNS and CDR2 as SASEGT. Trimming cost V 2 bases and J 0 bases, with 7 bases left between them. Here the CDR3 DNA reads TGTGCCAGCAGTGAAACAGAATTGAACACTGAAGCTTTCTTT. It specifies CASSETELNTEAFF.

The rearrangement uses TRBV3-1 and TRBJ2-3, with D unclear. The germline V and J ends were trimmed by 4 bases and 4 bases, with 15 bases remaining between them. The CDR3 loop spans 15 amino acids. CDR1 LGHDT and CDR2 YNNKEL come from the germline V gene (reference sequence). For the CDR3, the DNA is TGTGCCAGCAGCCTACATGATAGCAGCCCAGATACGCAGTATTTT. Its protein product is CASSLHDSSPDTQYF.

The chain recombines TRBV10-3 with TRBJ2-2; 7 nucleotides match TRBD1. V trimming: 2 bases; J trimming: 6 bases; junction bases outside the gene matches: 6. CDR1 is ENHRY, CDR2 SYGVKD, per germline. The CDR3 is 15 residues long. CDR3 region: CAISERQGLPGELFF. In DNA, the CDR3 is TGTGCCATCAGTGAGAGACAGGGTCTCCCCGGGGAGCTGTTTTTT.

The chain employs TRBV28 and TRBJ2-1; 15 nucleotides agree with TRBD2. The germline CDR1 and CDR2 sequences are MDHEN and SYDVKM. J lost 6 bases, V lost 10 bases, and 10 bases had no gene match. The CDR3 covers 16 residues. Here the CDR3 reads CATSGTSGRPANEQFF. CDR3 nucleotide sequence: TGTGCCACCTCCGGGACTAGCGGGAGGCCAGCCAATGAGCAGTTCTTC.

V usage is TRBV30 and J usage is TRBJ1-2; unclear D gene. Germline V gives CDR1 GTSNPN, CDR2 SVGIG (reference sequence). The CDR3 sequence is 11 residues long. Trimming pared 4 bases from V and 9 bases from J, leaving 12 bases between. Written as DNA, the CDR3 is TGTGCCTGGACCAACGGAGGAAGCTACACCTTC. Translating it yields CAWTNGGSYTF.

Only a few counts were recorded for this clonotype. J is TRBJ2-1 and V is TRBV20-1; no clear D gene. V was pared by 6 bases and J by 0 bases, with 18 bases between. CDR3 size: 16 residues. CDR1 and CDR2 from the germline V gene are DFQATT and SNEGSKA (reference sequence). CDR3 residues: CSAQPRLPRSYNEQFF. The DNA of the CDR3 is TGCAGTGCCCAACCTCGCCTCCCTCGCTCCTACAATGAGCAGTTCTTC.

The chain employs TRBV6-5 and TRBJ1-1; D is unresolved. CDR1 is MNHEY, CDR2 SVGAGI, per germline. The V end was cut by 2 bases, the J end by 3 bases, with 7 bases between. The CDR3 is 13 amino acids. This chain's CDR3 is CASSYTSDTEAFF. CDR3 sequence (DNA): TGTGCCAGCAGTTACACCTCGGACACTGAAGCTTTCTTT.

CDR3 nucleotide sequence: TGTGCCAGCAGTTCTCTCCACCTAACTAGCGGGGGGCCTTCCACAGATACGCAGTATTTT. Its protein product is CASSSLHLTSGGPSTDTQYF. V usage is TRBV28 and J usage is TRBJ2-3, with 12 bases lining up with TRBD2. CDR3 length: 20 residues. The V gene end was trimmed by 4 bases and the J gene end by 2 bases; junction bases not matched to a gene: 16. Germline CDR1 is MDHEN and CDR2 is SYDVKM.

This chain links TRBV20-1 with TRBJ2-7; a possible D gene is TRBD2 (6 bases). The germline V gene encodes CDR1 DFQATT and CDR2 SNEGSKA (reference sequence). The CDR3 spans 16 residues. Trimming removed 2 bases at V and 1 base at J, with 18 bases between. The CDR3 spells CSARRSGVLGSYEQYF. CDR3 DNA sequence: TGCAGTGCTAGAAGGTCGGGGGTCCTCGGGTCCTACGAGCAGTACTTC.

CDR3 region: CASSQEAGSLDEQYF. DNA for the CDR3: TGTGCCAGCAGCCAAGAGGCGGGTTCTCTCGACGAGCAGTACTTC. This chain links TRBV4-2 with TRBJ2-7; a weak D match, TRBD2 (5 bases). This CDR3 is 15 amino acids long. Looked up from germline, CDR1 is LGHNA and CDR2 is YNFKEQ. Trimming shortened V by 0 bases and J by 5 bases, and 14 bases separated the two germline ends.

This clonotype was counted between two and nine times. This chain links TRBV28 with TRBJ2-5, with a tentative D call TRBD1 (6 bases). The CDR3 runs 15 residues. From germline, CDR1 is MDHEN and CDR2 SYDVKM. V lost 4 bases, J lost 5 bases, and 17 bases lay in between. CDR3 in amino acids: CASSWKARGLETQYF. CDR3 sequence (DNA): TGTGCCAGCAGTTGGAAGGCCAGGGGTCTCGAGACCCAGTACTTC.

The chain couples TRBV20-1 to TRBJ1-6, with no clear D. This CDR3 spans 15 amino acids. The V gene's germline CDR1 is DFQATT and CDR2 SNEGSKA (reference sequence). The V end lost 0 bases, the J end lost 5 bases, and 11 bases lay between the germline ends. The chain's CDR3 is CSARDIGEDNSPLHF. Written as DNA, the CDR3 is TGCAGTGCTAGAGATATCGGAGAAGATAATTCACCCCTCCACTTT.

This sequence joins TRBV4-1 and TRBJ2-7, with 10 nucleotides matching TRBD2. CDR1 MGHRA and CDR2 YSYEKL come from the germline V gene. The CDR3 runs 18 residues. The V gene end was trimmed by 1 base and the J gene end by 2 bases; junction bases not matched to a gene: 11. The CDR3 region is CASSQVDVRAGGTYEQYF. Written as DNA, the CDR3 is TGCGCCAGCAGCCAAGTTGACGTCCGAGCGGGAGGGACCTACGAGCAGTACTTC.

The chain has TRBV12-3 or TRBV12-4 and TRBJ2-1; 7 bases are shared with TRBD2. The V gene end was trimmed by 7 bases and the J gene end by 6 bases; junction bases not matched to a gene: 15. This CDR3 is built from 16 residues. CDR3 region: CASTSPGTTEGNEQFF. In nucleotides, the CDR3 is TGTGCCAGCACCTCCCCCGGGACTACGGAAGGCAATGAGCAGTTCTTC.

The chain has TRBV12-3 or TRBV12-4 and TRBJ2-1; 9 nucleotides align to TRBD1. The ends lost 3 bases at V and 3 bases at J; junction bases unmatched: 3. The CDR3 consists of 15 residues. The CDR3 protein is CASSLGQGLYNEQFF. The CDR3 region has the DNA TGTGCCAGCAGTTTGGGACAGGGACTCTACAATGAGCAGTTCTTC.

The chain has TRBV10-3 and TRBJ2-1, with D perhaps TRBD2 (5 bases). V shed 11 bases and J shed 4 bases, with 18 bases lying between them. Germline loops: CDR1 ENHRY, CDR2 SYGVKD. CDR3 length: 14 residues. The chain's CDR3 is CASTEGFSYNEQFF. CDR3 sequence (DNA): TGTGCCTCTACAGAGGGATTTTCGTACAATGAGCAGTTCTTC.